This T cell receptor (beta chain) originates from a study of cytomegalovirus exposure and HLA in healthy donors (TCRdb year 2017). Study-wide context: An earlier analysis of about 530 of the donors reported 276 Gb of sequence data and 95 million to 140 million unique TCR beta sequences obtained from approximately 180 million T cells. Of the 300 to 450 genotyped donors, 81% fell in the genetic ancestry cluster associated with self-reported Caucasian donors. The number of typed donors differed by locus: about 620-640 for A, B, C, DRB1 and DQB1; approximately 530 for DQA1; some 610 for DPA1; and some 470 for DPB1. A later analysis re-analyzed previously published TCR beta repertoires from 666 donors and added high-resolution HLA genotyping to study TCR occurrence patterns. The study profiled the T cell repertoires of 666 subjects by immunosequencing and related them to cytomegalovirus serostatus. Every discovery cohort repertoire had been produced on one sequencing platform. Roughly five DR-DQ haplotypes were handled as single units for association and clustering, since linkage in the cohort was strong. Donor age, sex, ethnicity and CMV serostatus were compiled together with the repertoire data. An early release covering roughly 600 HLA-typed donors comprised about 300 gigabases of sequencing data and roughly 86 million unique TCR sequences. Among roughly 370 genotyped donors of the cohort, an average of around 240,000 unique TCR beta nucleotide sequences were sequenced per donor, around a sixth of them non-productive. An earlier analysis of around 640 of the donors used high-throughput TCR beta sequencing to judge whether each TCR beta V gene segment behaved as functional or pseudogenic. Besides the first cohort of under 700 subjects, a separate validation cohort made up of around 120 different subjects was used. In the later analysis, no new phenotypic data were used to find candidate immune exposures; instead, reliance was placed on TCR beta sequences and their occurrence across donors. HLA typing included class I and class II loci at four-digit resolution. High-throughput TCR immunosequencing, statistical association of individual TCRs with disease status, and machine learning were combined to predict cytomegalovirus infection status. In a later genetic analysis, genome-wide SNP genotypes for about three fifths of the 666 donors were used, and that subset was treated as a discovery cohort. The study aimed to test whether signatures of past pathogen exposure could be identified by cataloging public T cell receptors. Broad study findings and their caveats: Several of the top co-occurrence clusters appeared to be linked to parvovirus B19, influenza, CMV and Epstein-Barr virus, according to a later analysis. In a later analysis, some 18,000 TCR beta sequences were associated with specific HLA alleles at a false discovery rate of 0.05. The authors suggested that the approach could potentially be extended to other disease states and immunological phenotypes. According to a later analysis, most CMV-associated TCR beta chains appeared to be HLA-restricted, and the HLA associations seemed to be driven largely by CMV exposure. Sequencing depth was assumed to be roughly uniform across donors in the presence/absence analyses, though that assumption may not hold. While some public TCRs were present in many individuals, most TCR sequences turned up only very rarely across donors. Because counts were too low, roughly 18 rarely observed V segments, including chromosome 9 orphons, were left out of the earlier analysis of over 550 of the donors. Compared with equally common non-associated chains, HLA-associated TCR beta chains in a later analysis were more clonally expanded and had lower generation probabilities. Only TCR beta chains were sequenced in this cohort, and the absence of alpha or paired-chain data limited detectable features. The sequencing pipeline was judged likely to have produced a cluster of highly shared sequence variants as a technical artifact. The classifier was reported to diagnose cytomegalovirus status with high specificity and sensitivity in both the original and validation cohorts. Because some donors lacked HLA typing at each locus, the association tests relied only on the typed subset. A total of fewer than 200 TCR beta chains were listed by the study as associated with cytomegalovirus. Some IMGT-functional V segments, including TRBV6-2 and TRBV6-3, could not be distinguished by the 87-base-pair reads and were therefore excluded. An earlier analysis of some 560 of the donors showed that most TCR beta V segments appeared in productive rearrangements either about 90% or about 30% of the time, which broadly matched IMGT annotations. A later genetic analysis reported fewer N-insertions in productive TCRs among donors in an Asian-associated ancestry cluster than the 666-donor mean. In vitro tests confirmed that three of the cytomegalovirus-associated TCR beta chains recognize cytomegalovirus antigens. V-gene and J-gene trimming of TCR beta chains was associated with a missense DCLRE1C variant in a later genetic analysis, and the association was replicated in an independent cohort. When HLA alleles, especially DR and DQ, strongly co-occurred, TCR associations were difficult to assign to individual alleles. In a later analysis, the rate of TCR association differed among HLA loci, with DRB1 alleles having the most associated TCRs and HLA-C alleles having the fewest. For the cohort, immune exposure information was limited to CMV serostatus. Correlated functional status among segregating V segments might be attributable to linkage disequilibrium, but an unknown experimental factor could not be ruled out. A further reported finding was that TCR beta sequences accurately predicted the HLA-A and HLA-B alleles for most subjects in the first cohort.

About this clone itself: Its target antigen remains unknown. There are no base qualities to consult, and no much larger clone falls within one base.

The germline V gene gives CDR1 as SGHDT and CDR2 as YYEEEE. Ends trimmed: V by 6 bases, J by 4 bases; bases unmatched to a gene: 10. CDR3 length: 14 amino acids, cysteine to phenylalanine. Of all the DNA, just the CDR3 is kept, 42 bases in frame from base 1. The cohort was made up of about 670 healthy bone marrow donors. At the time of sampling, every cohort member was nominally healthy, though immune exposures that went unrecorded were likely present. The donor was CMV seropositive and was included in the group of 250 to 300 seropositive cohort members. A peripheral blood sample was provided by each donor, and peripheral blood mononuclear cells were used for TCR beta sequencing. The Qiagen DNeasy Blood Extraction Kit was used to extract genomic DNA from the blood cell samples. Library construction relied on the immunoSEQ multiplex PCR assay. For the multiplex PCR, a mixture combining 60 forward primers for TCR Vbeta segments and 13 reverse primers for TCR Jbeta segments was used. The CDR3 region of rearranged TCR beta genes was amplified from genomic DNA with a multiplex PCR assay. Amplified TCR beta libraries were sequenced as 87-base-pair reads on the Illumina HiSeq System. The paper's data handling went like this. In a later analysis, tens of millions of unique TCR beta chains were counted across the roughly 610 repertoires, and some 10 million of these chains were shared by at least two donors. Raw reads were error-corrected and collapsed into unique sequences by a nearest-neighbor algorithm in which closely related sequences were merged to remove PCR and sequencing errors. Alignment of CDR3 sequences to IMGT reference sequences was used to assign V, D and J gene segments. For a sequence to be retained, at least a six-nucleotide match to both a V gene segment and a J gene segment was required. A rearrangement was called productive if the CDR3 had no stop codons and remained in frame with V and J, and every other rearrangement was called non-productive. CDR3 was defined by IMGT convention, running from the second conserved V-encoded cysteine to the conserved J-encoded phenylalanine. Sequences without an unambiguous match to a single V gene segment were excluded from the earlier analysis of over 500 of the donors. An earlier analysis of a few hundred of the donors called V segments functional above 56.7% productive rearrangements and segregating when the between-donor standard deviation exceeded 5%. A statistical classification framework was developed to diagnose cytomegalovirus status using the catalog of TCR beta chain sequences. In a later analysis, V and J genes were assigned by comparing TCR nucleotide sequences against IMGT/GENE-DB human TR gene sequences. Using the TCRdist pipeline, a later analysis assigned CDR3 sequences along with most-parsimonious VDJ recombination scenarios. A later analysis defined each TCR beta chain by its CDR3 amino acid sequence plus V-gene family, and excluded reads lacking a unique V-gene family. In a later analysis, 500 to 700 highly shared, low-generation-probability nucleotide sequences were removed to address suspected cross-contamination and a sequencing artifact. A later analysis calculated a clonal expansion index for each public chain from normalized within-repertoire ranks of inferred template counts. In a later analysis, generation probabilities were computed with a VDJ recombination model fitted to out-of-frame rearrangements, and the resulting probabilities were checked against IGoR. Hypergeometric tests were used in a later analysis to score TCR-TCR, TCR-HLA and TCR-CMV co-occurrence, with a repertoire-size bias correction applied to the TCR pairs. False discovery rates were estimated in a later analysis by permuting HLA or CMV assignments 20 times. A later analysis grouped co-occurring TCRs with DBSCAN, adding TCRdist sequence similarity when clustering within HLA-allele-positive subsets. Repertoires with fewer than 30,000 or more than 120,000 public chains were left out of co-occurrence clustering, as were roughly five repertoires with anomalous nucleotide sharing. TCRdb provides this immuneACCESS table in a form limited to in-frame rearrangements. Some clones are lacking; in checked studies, under half of them reflect an unresolved V gene, and why the rest are absent is not known. D and trimming were read from the DNA, whereas the V and J calls and clone size are those reported in that table. Recorded for this sample are 300,000 or so clones; about 83% of them occurred a single time. The biggest ten clones account for approximately 2% of the sample.

The receptor was derived from a woman aged 40 to 55 in good health and CMV-seropositive. Sequencing was carried out using PBMCs. The sequence joins TRBV5-6 to TRBJ2-7; 7 bases in the junction line up with TRBD2. CDR3 sequence: CASTVGGASYEQYF. The bases read TGTGCCAGCACCGTGGGAGGGGCGAGTTACGAGCAGTACTTC.